This entry describes one TCR beta chain. Original analysis: Nucleated cell counts were estimated from reference gene primer amplification. The table came from immunoSEQ multiplex PCR; TCRdb's copy has only in-frame clones and leaves some out. V, J and clone size derive from that table, while D and trimming were established from the DNA sequence. The table records tens of thousands of clones, about 88% of them present only once. This record comes from a study of blood T cell repertoires in COVID-19. For the study at large: Samples taken during acute and convalescent COVID-19 were collected in the United States, Italy and Spain. In each case, the material was cDNA or gDNA derived from T cells, B-cell-depleted T cells, or PBMCs.

The germline V gene encodes CDR1 SGHTA and CDR2 FQGTGA. V lost 5 bases to trimming and J lost 0 bases, with 14 bases between them. The CDR3 has 16 residues. The sequence derives from a man in his sixties with active COVID-19. Material for sequencing was peripheral blood. The chain joins TRBV7-3 to TRBJ1-3, with D perhaps matching TRBD1 (5 bases). The CDR3 sequence is CASSRSGTTSGNTIYF. In DNA form, the CDR3 reads TGTGCCAGCAGCCGCTCCGGGACTACCTCTGGAAACACCATATATTTT.